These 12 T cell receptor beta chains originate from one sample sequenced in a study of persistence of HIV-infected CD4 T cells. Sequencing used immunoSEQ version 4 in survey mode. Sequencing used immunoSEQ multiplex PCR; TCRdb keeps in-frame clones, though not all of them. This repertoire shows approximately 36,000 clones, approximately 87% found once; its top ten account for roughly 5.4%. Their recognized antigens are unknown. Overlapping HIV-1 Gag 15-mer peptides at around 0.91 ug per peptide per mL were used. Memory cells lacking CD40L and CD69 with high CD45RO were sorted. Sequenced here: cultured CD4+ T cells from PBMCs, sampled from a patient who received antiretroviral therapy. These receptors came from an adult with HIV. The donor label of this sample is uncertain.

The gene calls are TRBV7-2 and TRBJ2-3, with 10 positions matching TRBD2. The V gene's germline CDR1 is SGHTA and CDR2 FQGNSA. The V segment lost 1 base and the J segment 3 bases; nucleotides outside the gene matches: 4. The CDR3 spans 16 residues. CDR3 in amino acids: CASSLDLAGATDTQYF. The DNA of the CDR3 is TGTGCCAGCAGCTTAGATCTAGCGGGGGCGACAGATACGCAGTATTTT.

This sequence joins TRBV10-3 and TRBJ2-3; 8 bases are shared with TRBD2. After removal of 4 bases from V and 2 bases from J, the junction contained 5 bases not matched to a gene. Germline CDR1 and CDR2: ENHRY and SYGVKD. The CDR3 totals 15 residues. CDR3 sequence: CAISGGGGNTDTQYF. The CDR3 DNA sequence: TGTGCCATCAGTGGCGGCGGGGGGAACACAGATACGCAGTATTTT.

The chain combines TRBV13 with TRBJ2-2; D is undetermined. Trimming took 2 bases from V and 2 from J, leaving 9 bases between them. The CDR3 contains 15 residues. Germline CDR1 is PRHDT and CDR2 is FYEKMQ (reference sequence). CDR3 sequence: CASSLKDGNTGELFF. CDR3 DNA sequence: TGTGCCAGCAGCTTAAAGGACGGAAACACCGGGGAGCTGTTTTTT. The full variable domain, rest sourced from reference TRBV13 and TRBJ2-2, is AAGVIQSPRHLIKEKRETATLKCYPIPRHDTVYWYQQGPGQDPQFLISFYEKMQSDKGSIPDRFSAQQFSDYHSELNMSSLELGDSALYFCASSLKDGNTGELFFGEGSRLTVL.

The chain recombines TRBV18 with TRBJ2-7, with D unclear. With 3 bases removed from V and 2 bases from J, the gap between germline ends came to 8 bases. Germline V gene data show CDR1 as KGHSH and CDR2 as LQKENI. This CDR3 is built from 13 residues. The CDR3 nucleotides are TGTGCCAGCTCACCGGAGCAACCCTACGAGCAGTACTTC. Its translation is CASSPEQPYEQYF.

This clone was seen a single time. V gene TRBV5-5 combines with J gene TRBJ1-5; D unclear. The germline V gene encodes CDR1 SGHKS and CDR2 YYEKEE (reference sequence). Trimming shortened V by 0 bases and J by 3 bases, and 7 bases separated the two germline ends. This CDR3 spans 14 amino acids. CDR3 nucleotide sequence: TGTGCCAGCAGCTTGGTAGTTTTCAATCAGCCCCAGCATTTT. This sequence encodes CASSLVVFNQPQHF.

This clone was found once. CDR3 DNA sequence: TGTGCCAGCAGCGCGGGCAGGGCAGCCGCCCCCCGGGATGGCTACACCTTC. It specifies CASSAGRAAAPRDGYTF. V and J are TRBV9 and TRBJ1-2, with D perhaps matching TRBD1 (5 bases). CDR3 length equals 17 residues. Per germline, CDR1 SGDLS and CDR2 YYNGEE. V lost 3 bases, J lost 6 bases, and 24 bases lay in between.

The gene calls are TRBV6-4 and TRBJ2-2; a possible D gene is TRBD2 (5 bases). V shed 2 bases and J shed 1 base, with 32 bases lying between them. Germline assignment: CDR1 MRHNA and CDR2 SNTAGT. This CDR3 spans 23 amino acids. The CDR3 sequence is CASSDVLGRLRDYRRENTGELFF. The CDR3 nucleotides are TGTGCCAGCAGTGACGTCTTGGGTCGGTTAAGAGACTATAGACGGGAGAACACCGGGGAGCTGTTTTTT.

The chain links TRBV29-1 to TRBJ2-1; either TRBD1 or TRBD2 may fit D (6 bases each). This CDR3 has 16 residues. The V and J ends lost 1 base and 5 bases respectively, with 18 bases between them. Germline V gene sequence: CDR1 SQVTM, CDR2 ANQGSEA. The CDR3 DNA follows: TGCAGCGTTGAAGGGTTTTGGGGGGCGCATAACAATGAGCAGTTCTTC. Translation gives CSVEGFWGAHNNEQFF.

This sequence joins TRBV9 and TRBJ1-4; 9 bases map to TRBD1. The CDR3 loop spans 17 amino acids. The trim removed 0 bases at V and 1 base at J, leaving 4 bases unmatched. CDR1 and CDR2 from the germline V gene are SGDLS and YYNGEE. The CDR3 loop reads CASSVEDRGQTNEKLFF. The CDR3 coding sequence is TGTGCCAGCAGCGTAGAGGACAGGGGACAAACTAATGAAAAACTGTTTTTT.

The CDR3 spells CAISDGDLSSYEQYF. As DNA, the CDR3 is TGTGCCATCAGTGACGGAGACCTCTCCTCCTACGAGCAGTACTTC. The chain joins TRBV10-3 to TRBJ2-7; D is ambiguous. The CDR3 is 15 residues long. Trimming removed 3 bases from V and 0 bases from J, with 12 bases in between. CDR1 is ENHRY and CDR2 is SYGVKD in the germline V gene.

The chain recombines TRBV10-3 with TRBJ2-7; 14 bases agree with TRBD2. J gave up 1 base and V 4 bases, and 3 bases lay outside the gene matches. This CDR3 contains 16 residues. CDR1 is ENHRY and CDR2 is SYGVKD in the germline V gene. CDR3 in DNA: TGTGCCATCAGTGCGGGACTAGCGGGGGAGTCCTACGAGCAGTACTTC. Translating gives CAISAGLAGESYEQYF.

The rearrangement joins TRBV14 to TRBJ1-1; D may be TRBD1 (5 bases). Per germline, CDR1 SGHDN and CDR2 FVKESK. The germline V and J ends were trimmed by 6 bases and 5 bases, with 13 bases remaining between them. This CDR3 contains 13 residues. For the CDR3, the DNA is TGTGCCAGCAGAGCTCAGGGTGGAACTGAAGCTTTCTTT. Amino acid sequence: CASRAQGGTEAFF.